This T cell receptor (beta chain) was captured in a study of OX40 agonist ivuxolimab in advanced cancers. Study context: Patients were treated with intravenous ivuxolimab, dosed at 0.01 to 10 mg/kg and infused every 2 weeks. Every patient in dose escalation had hepatocellular carcinoma, melanoma, renal cell or head and neck cancer. Age averaged about 66 years (range roughly 20 to 90), and 82.7% were male. Findings of the study overall: At doses 0.1 to 3.0 mg/kg, CD4+ and CD8+ clones expanded.

With regard to this clone: As yet, its antigen is unknown.

Germline-derived CDR1 and CDR2 are LNHNV and YYDKDF (reference sequence). The CDR3 is 12 amino acids. Trimming pared 0 bases from V and 8 bases from J, leaving 7 bases between. Sequenced by immunoSEQ multiplex PCR; TCRdb stores in-frame clones only, minus some. The sample includes approximately 49,000 clones, approximately 85% of them seen just once. This specimen consisted of CD4+ or CD8+ T cells sorted from blood, obtained in a trial of the OX40 agonist ivuxolimab. This chain joins TRBV15 and TRBJ1-1; D is uncertain. The TCR originated in an adult with an advanced solid tumor such as melanoma, head and neck, liver or kidney cancer. The CDR3 loop reads CATSRDVGEAFF. Here the CDR3 DNA reads TGTGCCACCAGCAGAGATGTGGGGGAAGCTTTCTTT.